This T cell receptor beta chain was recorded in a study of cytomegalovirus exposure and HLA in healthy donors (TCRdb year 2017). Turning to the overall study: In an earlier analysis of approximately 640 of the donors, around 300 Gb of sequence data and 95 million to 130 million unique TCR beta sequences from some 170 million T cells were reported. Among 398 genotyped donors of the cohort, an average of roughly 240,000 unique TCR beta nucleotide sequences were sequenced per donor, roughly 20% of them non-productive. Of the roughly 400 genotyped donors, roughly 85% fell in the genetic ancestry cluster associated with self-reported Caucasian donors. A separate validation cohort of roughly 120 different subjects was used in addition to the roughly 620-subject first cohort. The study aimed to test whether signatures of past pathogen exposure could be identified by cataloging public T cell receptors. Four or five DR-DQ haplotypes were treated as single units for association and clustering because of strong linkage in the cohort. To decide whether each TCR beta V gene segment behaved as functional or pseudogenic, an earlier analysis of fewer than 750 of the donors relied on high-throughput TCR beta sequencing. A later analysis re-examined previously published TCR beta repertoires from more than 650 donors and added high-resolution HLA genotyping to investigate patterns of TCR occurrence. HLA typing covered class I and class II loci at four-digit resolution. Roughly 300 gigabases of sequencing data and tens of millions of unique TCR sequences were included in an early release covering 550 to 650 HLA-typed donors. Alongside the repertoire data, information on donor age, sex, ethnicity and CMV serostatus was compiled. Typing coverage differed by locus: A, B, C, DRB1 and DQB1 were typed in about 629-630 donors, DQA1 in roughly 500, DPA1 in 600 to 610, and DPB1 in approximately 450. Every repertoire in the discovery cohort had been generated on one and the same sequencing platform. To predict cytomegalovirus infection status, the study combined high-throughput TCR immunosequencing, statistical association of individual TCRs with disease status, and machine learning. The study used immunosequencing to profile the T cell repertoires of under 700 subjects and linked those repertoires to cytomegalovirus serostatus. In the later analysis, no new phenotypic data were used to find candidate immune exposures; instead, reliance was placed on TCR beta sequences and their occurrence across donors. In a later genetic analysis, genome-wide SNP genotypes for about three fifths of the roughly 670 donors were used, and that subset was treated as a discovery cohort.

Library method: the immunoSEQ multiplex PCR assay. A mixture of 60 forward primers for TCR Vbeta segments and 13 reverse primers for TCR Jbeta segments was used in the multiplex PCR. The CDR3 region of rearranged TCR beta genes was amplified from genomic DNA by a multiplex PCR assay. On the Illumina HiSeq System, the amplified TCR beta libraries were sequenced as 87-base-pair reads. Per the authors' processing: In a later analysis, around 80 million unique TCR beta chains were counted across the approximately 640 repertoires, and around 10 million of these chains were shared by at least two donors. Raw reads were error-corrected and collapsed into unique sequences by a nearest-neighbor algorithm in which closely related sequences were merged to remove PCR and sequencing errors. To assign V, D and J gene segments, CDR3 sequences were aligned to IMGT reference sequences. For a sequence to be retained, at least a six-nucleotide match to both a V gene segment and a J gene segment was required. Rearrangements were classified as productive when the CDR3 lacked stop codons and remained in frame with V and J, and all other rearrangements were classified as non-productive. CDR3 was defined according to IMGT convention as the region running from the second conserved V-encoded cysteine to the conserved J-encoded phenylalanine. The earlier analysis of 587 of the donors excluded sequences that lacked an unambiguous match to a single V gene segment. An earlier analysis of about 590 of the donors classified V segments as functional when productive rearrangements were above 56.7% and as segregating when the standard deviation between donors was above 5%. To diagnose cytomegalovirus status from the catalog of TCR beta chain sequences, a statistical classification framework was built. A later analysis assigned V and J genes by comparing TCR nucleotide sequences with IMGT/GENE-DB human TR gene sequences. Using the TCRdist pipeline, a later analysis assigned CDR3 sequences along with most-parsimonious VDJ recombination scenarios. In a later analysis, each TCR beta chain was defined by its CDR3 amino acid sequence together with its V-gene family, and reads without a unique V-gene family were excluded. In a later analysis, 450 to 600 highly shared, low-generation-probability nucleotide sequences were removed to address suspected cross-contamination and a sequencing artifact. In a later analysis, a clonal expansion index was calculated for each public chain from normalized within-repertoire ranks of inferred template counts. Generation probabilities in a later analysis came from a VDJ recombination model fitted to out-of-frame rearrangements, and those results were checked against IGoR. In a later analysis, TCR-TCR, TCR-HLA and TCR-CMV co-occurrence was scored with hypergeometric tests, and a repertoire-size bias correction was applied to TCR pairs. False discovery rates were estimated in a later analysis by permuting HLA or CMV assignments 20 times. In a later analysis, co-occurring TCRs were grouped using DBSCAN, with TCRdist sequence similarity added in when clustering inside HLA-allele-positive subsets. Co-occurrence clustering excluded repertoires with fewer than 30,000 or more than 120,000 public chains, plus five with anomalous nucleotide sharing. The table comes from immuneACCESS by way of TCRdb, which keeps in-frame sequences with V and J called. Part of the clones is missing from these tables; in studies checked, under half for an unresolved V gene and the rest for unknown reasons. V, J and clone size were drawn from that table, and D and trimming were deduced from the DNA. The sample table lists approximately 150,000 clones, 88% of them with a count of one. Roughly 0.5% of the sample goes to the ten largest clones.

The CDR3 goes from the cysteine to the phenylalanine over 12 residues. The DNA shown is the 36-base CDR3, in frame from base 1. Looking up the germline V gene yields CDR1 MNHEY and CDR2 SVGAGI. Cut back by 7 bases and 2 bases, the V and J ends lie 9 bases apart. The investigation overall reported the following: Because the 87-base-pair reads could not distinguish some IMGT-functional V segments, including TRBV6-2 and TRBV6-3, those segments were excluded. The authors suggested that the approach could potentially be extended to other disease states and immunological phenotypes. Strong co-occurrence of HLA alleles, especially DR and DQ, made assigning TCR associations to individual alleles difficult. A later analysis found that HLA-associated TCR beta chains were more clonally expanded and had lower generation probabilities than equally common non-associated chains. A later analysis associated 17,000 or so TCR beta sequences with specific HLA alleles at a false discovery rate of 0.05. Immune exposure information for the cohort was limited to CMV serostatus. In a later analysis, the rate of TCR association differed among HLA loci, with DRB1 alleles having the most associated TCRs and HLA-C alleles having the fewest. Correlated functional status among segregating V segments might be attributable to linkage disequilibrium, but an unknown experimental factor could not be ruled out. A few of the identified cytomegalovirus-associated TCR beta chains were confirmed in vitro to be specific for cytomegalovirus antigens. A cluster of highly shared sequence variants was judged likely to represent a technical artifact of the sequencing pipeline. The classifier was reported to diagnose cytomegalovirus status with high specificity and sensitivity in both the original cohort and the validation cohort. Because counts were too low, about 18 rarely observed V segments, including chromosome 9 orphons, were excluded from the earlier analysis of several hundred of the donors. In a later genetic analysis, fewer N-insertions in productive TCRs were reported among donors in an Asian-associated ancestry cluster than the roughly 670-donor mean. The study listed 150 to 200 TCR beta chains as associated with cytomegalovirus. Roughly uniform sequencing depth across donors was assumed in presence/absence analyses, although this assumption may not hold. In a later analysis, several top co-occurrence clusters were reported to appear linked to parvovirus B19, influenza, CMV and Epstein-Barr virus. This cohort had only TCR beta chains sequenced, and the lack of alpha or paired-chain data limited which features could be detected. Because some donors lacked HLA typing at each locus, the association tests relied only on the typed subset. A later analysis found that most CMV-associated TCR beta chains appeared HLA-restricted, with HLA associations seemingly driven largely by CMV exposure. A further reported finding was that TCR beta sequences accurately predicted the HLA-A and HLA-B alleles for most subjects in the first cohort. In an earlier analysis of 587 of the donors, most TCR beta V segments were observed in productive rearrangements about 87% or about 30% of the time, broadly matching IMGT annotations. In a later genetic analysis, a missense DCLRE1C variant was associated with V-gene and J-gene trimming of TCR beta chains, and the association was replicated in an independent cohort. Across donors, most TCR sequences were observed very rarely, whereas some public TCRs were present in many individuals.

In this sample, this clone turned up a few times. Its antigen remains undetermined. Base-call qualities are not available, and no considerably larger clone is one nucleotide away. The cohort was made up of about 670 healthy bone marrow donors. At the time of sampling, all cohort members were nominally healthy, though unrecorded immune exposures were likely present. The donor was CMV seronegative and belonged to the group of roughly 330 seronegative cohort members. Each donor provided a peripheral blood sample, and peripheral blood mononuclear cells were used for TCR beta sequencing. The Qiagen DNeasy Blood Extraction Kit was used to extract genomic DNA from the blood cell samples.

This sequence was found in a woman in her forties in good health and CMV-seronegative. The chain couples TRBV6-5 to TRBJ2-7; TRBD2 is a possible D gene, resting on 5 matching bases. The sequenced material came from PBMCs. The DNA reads TGTGCCAGCAAAAGCGGCCCCTACGAGCAGTACTTC. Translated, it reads CASKSGPYEQYF.